The sequence of this T cell receptor beta chain was determined in a study of blood T cell repertoires in COVID-19. As for the study in general: There were acute and convalescent COVID-19 samples, and they came from the United States, Italy and Spain. Sources were T cells, B-cell-depleted T cells, or PBMCs; the material itself was cDNA or gDNA.

Clones were read by immunoSEQ multiplex PCR, and TCRdb kept only the in-frame ones, dropping some. The sample shows some 200,000 clones, 80% to 85% of them seen only once. Germline values: CDR1 MNHEY, CDR2 SMNVEV (reference sequence). The CDR3 has 14 residues. V gave up 5 bases and J gave up 6 bases; unmatched junction bases: 9. The chain joins TRBV27 to TRBJ1-2; 7 bases agree with TRBD1. Source material: peripheral blood. This clonotype was sampled from a woman aged 25-40 years who had recovered from COVID-19. In DNA form, the CDR3 reads TGTGCCAGCAGTCCGGGACAGCAAGGGGATGGCTACACCTTC. Translation gives CASSPGQQGDGYTF.